This TCR beta chain was profiled in a study of T cells in Graves' hyperthyroidism and ophthalmopathy. Researchers took RNA transcripts and amplified the TCR beta CDR3 regions from them. The HTBI set primed first-round TCR CDR3 RT-PCR. One entry per CDR3 protein, called by TCRdb with MiXCR from the multiplex PCR reads. The sample includes about 580,000 distinct CDR3 sequences, about 45% seen only once; the top ten take roughly 7.7%. Notes on this clonotype: The CDR3 carries no conserved terminal phenylalanine or tryptophan, so it likely arises from a read error. The DNA is left out, because the CDR3 cannot be placed on it with certainty; the CDR3 is given as TCRdb lists it.

Germline assignment: CDR1 SGHVS and CDR2 FNYEAQ. The CDR3 spans 11 residues, counting both ends. The chain combines TRBV7-6 with TRBJ1-4; TRBD1 is taken as the D call from the table, unchecked against the DNA. The specimen sequenced was peripheral blood or thyroid tissue (not recorded which). The clonotype comes from a woman aged 18-30 years with Graves' hyperthyroidism. This chain's CDR3 is CASSLVQGLNY.